This entry concerns a single T cell receptor beta chain. Its antigen is as yet unknown. The data were obtained in a study of T cell responses to AZD1222 COVID-19 vaccine. The method was immunoSEQ multiplex PCR; TCRdb's version includes in-frame clones alone and lacks a portion of them. Of around 90,000 clones in the sample, approximately 89% were seen once. V was pared by 5 bases and J by 1 base, with 2 bases between. The CDR3 length is 11 residues. Looked up from germline, CDR1 is MDHEN and CDR2 is SYDVKM. Study conclusions and caveats: Nearly half of spike-specific TCRs reportedly target variant regions that are unmutated in the B.1.351 and B.1.1.7 variants.

The receptor was isolated from an adult in good health. The chain carries TRBV28 and TRBJ1-1, with D hard to call. The material sequenced was peripheral blood, taken on day 0 of MenACWY control vaccination. The CDR3 reads CASSPNTEAFF. The CDR3 coding sequence is TGTGCCAGCAGTCCGAACACTGAAGCTTTCTTT.